This TCR beta chain was sequenced in a study of blood T cells in healthy people across ages. Study-wide results and limits: With age, beta diversity per million T cells declined roughly linearly, significantly by 30 to 50.

The authors ran a second PCR of roughly 7 to 11 cycles using a sample-barcoded 5' primer and a J-beta primer mix. The template-switch adaptor was a 5' adaptor with 12 random nucleotides. It tagged each cDNA molecule. Every sample returned 2.5 million or more CDR3-containing paired-end reads. In TCRdb, the 5' RACE reads were re-called with MiXCR into one record per CDR3 protein. The profile shows roughly 1,500,000 distinct CDR3 sequences, 30% to 40% of them singletons. Germline V gives CDR1 MNHNS, CDR2 SASEGT. V lost 4 bases and J lost 13; bases outside the gene matches: 15. CDR3 length: 15 residues. Total RNA extracted from each sample amounted to at least 5 micrograms. To note about this clonotype: Its target is not known.

J is TRBJ2-4 and V is TRBV6-1; 8 bases map to TRBD1. The sample taken for sequencing was blood. The receptor's source is a woman aged 25 to 45 in good health. CDR3 amino acids: CASSAKQGGIKEQYF. DNA for the CDR3: TGTGCCAGCAGTGCTAAACAGGGGGGTATTAAGGAGCAGTACTTC.